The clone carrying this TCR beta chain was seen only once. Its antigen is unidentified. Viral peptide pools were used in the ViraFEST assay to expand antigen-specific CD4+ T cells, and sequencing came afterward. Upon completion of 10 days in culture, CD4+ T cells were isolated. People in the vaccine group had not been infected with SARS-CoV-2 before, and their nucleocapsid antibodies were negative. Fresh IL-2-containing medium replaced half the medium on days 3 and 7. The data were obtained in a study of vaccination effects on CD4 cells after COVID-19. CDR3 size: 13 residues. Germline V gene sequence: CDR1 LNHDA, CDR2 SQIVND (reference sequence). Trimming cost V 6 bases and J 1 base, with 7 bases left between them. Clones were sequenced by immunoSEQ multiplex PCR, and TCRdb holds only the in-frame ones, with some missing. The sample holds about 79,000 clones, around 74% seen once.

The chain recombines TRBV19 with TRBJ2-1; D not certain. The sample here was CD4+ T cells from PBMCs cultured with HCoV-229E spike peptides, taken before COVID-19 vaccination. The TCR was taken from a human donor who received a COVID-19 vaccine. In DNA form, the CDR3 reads TGTGCCAGTAGGGAATTTTCCTACAATGAGCAGTTCTTC. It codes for CASREFSYNEQFF.